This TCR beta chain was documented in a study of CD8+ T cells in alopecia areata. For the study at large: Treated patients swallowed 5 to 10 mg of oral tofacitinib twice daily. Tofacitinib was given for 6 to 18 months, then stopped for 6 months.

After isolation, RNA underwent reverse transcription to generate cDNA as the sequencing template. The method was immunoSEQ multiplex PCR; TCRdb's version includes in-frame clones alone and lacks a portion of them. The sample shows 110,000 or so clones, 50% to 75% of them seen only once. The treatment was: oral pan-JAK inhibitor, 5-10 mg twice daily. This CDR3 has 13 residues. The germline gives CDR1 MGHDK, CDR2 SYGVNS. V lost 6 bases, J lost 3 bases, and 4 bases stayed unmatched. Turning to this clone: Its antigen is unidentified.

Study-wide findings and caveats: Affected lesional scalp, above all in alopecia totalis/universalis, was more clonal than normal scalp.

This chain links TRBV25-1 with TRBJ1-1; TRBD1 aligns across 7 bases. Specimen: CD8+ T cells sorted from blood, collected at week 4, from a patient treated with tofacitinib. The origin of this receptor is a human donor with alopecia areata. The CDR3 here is CASRTGWDTEAFF. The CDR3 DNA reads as TGTGCCAGCAGGACAGGGTGGGACACTGAAGCTTTCTTT.